The clone carrying this T cell receptor (beta chain) was seen a handful of times. Its matching antigen is unknown. CDR1 and CDR2 from the germline V gene are SGHDT and YYEEEE. Trimming took 0 bases from V and 5 from J, leaving 9 bases between them. This CDR3 is built from 13 residues. The data are from a study of T-cell reconstitution after alpha-beta-depleted transplantation in children. Preparation of the TCRbeta library involved a method that used unique molecular identifiers. TCRdb re-analysed the PCR reads in MiXCR, keeping a single row per CDR3 protein. Counted here are hundreds of thousands of distinct CDR3 sequences, 23% occurring once; the ten biggest clones make up around an eighth. Study observations and caveats: Newly produced T cells mostly accounted for T-cell counts and diversity one year post-transplant. The origin of high day-60 TCRbeta diversity in some patients lay in surviving recipient T cells and thymic progenitors. Several hundred rapidly expanded clones from non-depleted graft cells reportedly supplied alpha-beta T cells about two months post-transplant.

The sequence came from a boy less than two years old who had a stem cell transplant for acute myeloid leukemia, so the T cells may come from the graft donor. V is TRBV5-6 and J is TRBJ2-7; D gene unclear. The source was PBMCs, mostly from graft donor cells, collected 360 days after TCRalphabeta/CD19-depleted stem cell transplant. In DNA form, the CDR3 reads TGTGCCAGCAGCTTGGGCTCGCCTAACGAGCAGTACTTC. It codes for CASSLGSPNEQYF.